Below, one TCR beta chain is given with its context. Its specificity is not known. This entry comes from a study of T cell responses to AZD1222 COVID-19 vaccine. Per the germline V gene, CDR1 is SGHNT and CDR2 is YYREEE (reference sequence). The germline V and J ends were trimmed by 0 bases and 4 bases, with 13 bases remaining between them. The CDR3 has 15 residues. The data were produced by immunoSEQ multiplex PCR, yet TCRdb's version contains in-frame clones alone and is incomplete. This sample has about 150,000 clones; 90% occur once, and the top ten carry less than 3.5%. Study-wide findings and caveats: All repertoire sampling was performed exclusively after the peak T cell response. Nearly half of the spike-specific TCRs reportedly recognize variant regions that carry no mutations. At baseline, just five to seven AZD1222 recipients tested seropositive.

V gene TRBV5-4 combines with J gene TRBJ1-2; D unresolved. This clonotype originated in an adult who received the AZD1222 COVID-19 vaccine. The sequencing used peripheral blood, collected 28 days after the second AZD1222 dose. The CDR3 DNA is TGTGCCAGCAGCTTGGGGCAGGAAAAATTCTATGGCTACACCTTC. Translated: CASSLGQEKFYGYTF.